A single sample gave rise to the 11 T cell receptor beta chains below, sequenced in a study of blood T cells in healthy people across ages. Next came a second PCR, run for about 7 to 12 cycles, which used a sample-barcoded 5' primer along with a J-beta primer mix. MiXCR was run by TCRdb on the 5' RACE reads, yielding one entry per CDR3 protein. The repertoire holds over 600,000 distinct CDR3 sequences, with roughly 56% as singletons. What was sequenced was blood. These receptors all come from a man between 40 and 49 years old in good health.

The CDR3 here is CASGTGRDYEQFF. CDR3 DNA: TGTGCCAGCGGCACCGGTCGGGACTACGAGCAGTTCTTC. This sequence joins TRBV4-2 and TRBJ2-1; 7 bases are shared with TRBD2. The V segment lost 8 bases and the J segment 10 bases; nucleotides outside the gene matches: 11. The germline V gene encodes CDR1 LGHNA and CDR2 YNFKEQ. The CDR3 extends over 13 amino acids.

Points on this clonotype: A read error is possible here, since a much larger clone lies one base away. The V gene is TRBV5-1, the J gene TRBJ2-3; D may be TRBD2 (5 bases). V was pared by 0 bases and J by 4 bases, with 12 bases between. CDR3 length: 15 residues. Per germline, CDR1 SGHRS and CDR2 YFSETQ. CDR3 region: CASSLAGVDADTQYF. The CDR3 region has the DNA TGCGCCAGCAGCTTGGCCGGGGTTGACGCAGATACGCAGTATTTT.

The rearrangement uses TRBV6-2 or TRBV6-3 and TRBJ2-2, with D tentatively TRBD2 (6 bases). In germline, CDR1 is MNHEY, CDR2 SVGEGT. V shed 6 bases and J shed 3 bases, with 20 bases lying between them. CDR3 size: 17 residues. The CDR3 spells CASRPHRAGPHTGELFF. CDR3 nucleotide sequence: TGTGCCAGCAGACCCCACCGGGCGGGGCCCCACACCGGGGAGCTGTTTTTT.

The chain recombines TRBV12-3 or TRBV12-4 with TRBJ1-2; TRBD1 is a possible D gene (5 bases). V was trimmed by 5 bases and J by 4 bases, leaving 14 bases between them. This CDR3 contains 14 residues. The CDR3 here is CASSLDSEFYGYTF. In DNA, the CDR3 is TGTGCCAGCAGTCTCGACAGCGAGTTCTATGGCTACACCTTC.

The chain combines TRBV20-1 with TRBJ2-5; the D gene could be TRBD1 or TRBD2 (5 bases each). Looked up from germline, CDR1 is DFQATT and CDR2 is SNEGSKA (reference sequence). This CDR3 comprises 14 residues. Trimming took 0 bases from V and 7 from J, leaving 15 bases between them. The CDR3 loop is CSAREGRGGGTQYF. The CDR3 DNA follows: TGCAGTGCTAGAGAGGGAAGGGGTGGAGGGACCCAGTACTTC.

V is TRBV3-1 and J is TRBJ2-1, with 7 bases lining up with TRBD2. CDR1 is LGHDT and CDR2 is YNNKEL in the germline V gene (reference sequence). This CDR3 spans 16 amino acids. J was trimmed by 7 bases and V by 1 base; bases with no gene match: 10. The CDR3 bases are TGTGCCAGCAGCCAAGTCTGGGGGAGGGCCCCAAATGAGCAGTTCTTC. As protein: CASSQVWGRAPNEQFF.

The table lists this clonotype with a few counts. The V gene is TRBV20-1, the J gene TRBJ2-5; D not certain. This CDR3 region has 16 residues. Germline lookup yields CDR1 DFQATT and CDR2 SNEGSKA (reference sequence). The V and J ends lost 6 bases and 4 bases respectively, with 24 bases between them. The DNA for the CDR3 is TGCAGTGCCCCTAACGCCCAGGCGCCCCCGCCAGAGACCCAGTACTTC. As protein: CSAPNAQAPPPETQYF.

V and J are TRBV9 and TRBJ1-1; TRBD1 might be the D (6 bases). CDR1 is SGDLS, CDR2 YYNGEE, per germline. The CDR3 length is 14 residues. V was pared by 0 bases and J by 3 bases, with 9 bases between. The CDR3 sequence is CASSVAAGDTEAFF. The CDR3 DNA is TGTGCCAGCAGCGTAGCGGCAGGGGACACTGAAGCTTTCTTT.

This clonotype was counted between two and nine times. V and J are TRBV27 and TRBJ2-5; D ambiguous. With 5 bases removed from V and 11 bases from J, the gap between germline ends came to 15 bases. Germline V gene sequence: CDR1 MNHEY, CDR2 SMNVEV (reference sequence). CDR3 length: 12 amino acids. The CDR3 reads CASSPRLEEQYF. CDR3 DNA sequence: TGTGCCAGCAGTCCCCGTCTAGAAGAGCAGTACTTC.

The genes are TRBV20-1 and TRBJ2-1, with no clear D. V was trimmed by 3 bases and J by 3 bases, leaving 12 bases between them. The CDR3 covers 14 residues. Per the germline V gene, CDR1 is DFQATT and CDR2 is SNEGSKA (reference sequence). For the CDR3, the DNA is TGCAGTGCTAGTATTTTAGCAGGCTACAATGAGCAGTTCTTC. This codes for CSASILAGYNEQFF.

J is TRBJ2-7 and V is TRBV27; 7 bases are a match to TRBD2. In germline, CDR1 is MNHEY, CDR2 SMNVEV (reference sequence). CDR3 length equals 15 residues. Trimming at V came to 2 bases and at J to 3 bases, leaving 7 bases not matched to a gene. The CDR3 spells CASSLGGETLYEQYF. The CDR3 coding sequence is TGTGCCAGCAGTTTAGGGGGGGAGACACTCTACGAGCAGTACTTC.